The clone carrying this T cell receptor beta chain has just one count. Its antigen is unidentified. The sample belongs to a study of T cells in localized non-small cell lung cancer. Findings of the study overall: Out of the top 100 tumor clones, a median around 57 were seen in adjacent lung.

With V trimmed by 10 bases and J by 5 bases, 11 bases remained unmatched. The CDR3 loop spans 15 amino acids. Germline CDR1 LNHDA, CDR2 SQIVND (reference sequence). Some clones are missing from TCRdb's copy, which holds only in-frame ones; the method was immunoSEQ multiplex PCR. This repertoire shows about 40,000 clones, approximately 81% found once; its top ten account for around 7.5%. The source was peripheral blood mononuclear cells, collected before any cancer treatment. V gene TRBV19 combines with J gene TRBJ2-2; 9 nucleotides align to TRBD2. This TCR derives from a male donor aged 60 or older with stage II lung adenocarcinoma. This CDR3 is CATHRGLASTGELFF. The CDR3 DNA is TGTGCCACTCACAGGGGACTAGCATCGACCGGGGAGCTGTTTTTT.